This entry lists 6 T cell receptor beta chains sequenced from one sample in a study of Graves' ophthalmopathy and Graves' hyperthyroidism. CDR3 regions of TCR beta were amplified from RNA transcripts. The first-round RT-PCR employed HTBI primers together with the Qiagen OneStep RT-PCR kit. A multiplex PCR was then performed as the second round. TCRdb used MiXCR to reprocess the multiplex PCR reads, holding one entry per CDR3 protein. Of roughly 1.1 million distinct CDR3 sequences in the sample, 35% to 40% were seen once. Sequencing input: peripheral blood or thyroid tissue (not recorded which). These receptors all stem from an adult man with Graves' hyperthyroidism.

The chain's CDR3 is CASSAGTGGTEAFF. The CDR3 coding sequence is TGTGCCAGCAGTGCGGGGACAGGGGGCACTGAAGCTTTCTTT. The chain uses TRBV2 and TRBJ1-1; 11 bases agree with TRBD1. The germline gives CDR1 SNHLY, CDR2 FYNNEI. The junction had 2 bases not matched to a gene; V was cut back by 4 bases and J by 4 bases. The CDR3 contains 14 residues.

The chain combines TRBV7-9 with TRBJ2-7; TRBD2 matches at 7 bases. The J call may be faulty, since TRBJ2-4 better matches the DNA end. From germline, CDR1 is SEHNR and CDR2 FQNEAQ (reference sequence). CDR3 length equals 15 residues. CDR3 protein: CASSPAPGTTNIQYF. The CDR3, as DNA: TGTGCCAGCAGCCCCGCTCCTGGGACTACGAACATTCAGTACTTC.

In this sample, this clonotype turned up many times. The V and J genes are TRBV6-2 or TRBV6-3 and TRBJ2-6; TRBD1 matches 10 bases. The germline V gene has CDR1 MNHEY and CDR2 SVGEGT. V shed 1 base, J shed 1 base, and the junction held 4 bases outside the gene matches. The CDR3 loop spans 18 amino acids. The CDR3 DNA is TGTGCCAGCAGTTACTGGGGGACAGGGGCTTCTGGGGCCAACGTCCTGACTTTC. Translating it yields CASSYWGTGASGANVLTF.

This clonotype was detected a few times. The rearrangement links TRBV19 to TRBJ2-7, with 7 bases fitting TRBD1. Germline V gives CDR1 LNHDA, CDR2 SQIVND (reference sequence). V shed 1 base, J shed 4 bases, and the junction held 13 bases outside the gene matches. The CDR3 has 17 amino acids. Here the CDR3 reads CASSIGLVPDRIYEQYF. The CDR3 nucleotides are TGTGCCAGTAGTATAGGCTTAGTCCCGGACAGGATTTACGAGCAGTACTTC.

This clonotype was counted a few times. This sequence joins TRBV4-1 and TRBJ1-2; TRBD1 is a possible D gene (5 bases). Germline loops: CDR1 MGHRA, CDR2 YSYEKL. The CDR3 sequence is 15 residues long. The germline V and J ends were trimmed by 1 base and 1 base, with 10 bases remaining between them. CDR3 in DNA: TGCGCCAGCAGCCAAGTGGGGACGGGTAACTATGGCTACACCTTC. It encodes CASSQVGTGNYGYTF.

This clonotype showed up many times. The rearrangement joins TRBV25-1 to TRBJ2-5, with D maybe TRBD1 (7 bases). V lost 4 bases, J lost 7 bases, and 19 bases lay in between. The germline V gene has CDR1 MGHDK and CDR2 SYGVNS. There are 15 residues in the CDR3. The CDR3: CASSGGGRGDGTQYF. DNA for the CDR3: TGTGCCAGCAGTGGAGGGGGCAGGGGGGACGGGACCCAGTACTTC.